Following are 8 T cell receptor beta chains from one sample sequenced in a study of blood T cells in healthy people across ages. PCR was performed a second time for 7 to 11 cycles using a sample-barcoded 5' primer and a J-beta primer mix. TCRdb fed the 5' RACE reads into MiXCR, producing one record per CDR3 protein. The repertoire holds under 2 million distinct CDR3 sequences, 30% to 35% seen once, with approximately 11% in the top ten. The source material was blood. The receptors were sampled from a woman in her twenties or thirties in good health.

The V and J genes are TRBV2 and TRBJ2-5, with TRBD2 identical over 15 bases. The CDR3 has 15 amino acids. With V trimmed by 4 bases and J by 5 bases, 2 bases remained unmatched. The germline V gene encodes CDR1 SNHLY and CDR2 FYNNEI. This CDR3 is CASSGTSGRAETQYF. The CDR3 region has the DNA TGTGCCAGCAGTGGGACTAGCGGGAGGGCCGAGACCCAGTACTTC.

This clonotype was seen only a few times. V gene TRBV6-4 combines with J gene TRBJ2-7; TRBD1 agrees at 10 bases. Germline CDR1 is MRHNA and CDR2 is SNTAGT. J lost 12 bases, V lost 7 bases, and 9 bases had no gene match. The CDR3 has 12 residues. The DNA of the CDR3 is TGTGCCAGCATCCCGGACAGGGGGGATCTGTACTTC. Encoded protein: CASIPDRGDLYF.

This clonotype has only one observation. This chain uses TRBV28 with TRBJ2-3, with 7 bases lining up with TRBD2. This CDR3 comprises 15 residues. Losses at the gene ends were 5 bases for V and 2 bases for J; bases not matched to a gene: 7. Germline assignment: CDR1 MDHEN and CDR2 SYDVKM. This chain's CDR3 is CASSPLATHTDTQYF. The CDR3 DNA reads as TGTGCCAGCAGTCCACTAGCGACACACACAGATACGCAGTATTTT.

V usage is TRBV7-8 and J usage is TRBJ2-7, with 9 bases identical to TRBD1. There are 15 residues in the CDR3. In germline, CDR1 is SGHVS, CDR2 FQNEAQ. V trimming: 0 bases; J trimming: 3 bases; junction bases outside the gene matches: 3. The CDR3 DNA is TGTGCCAGCAGCTTAGCCGGGACAGGGTACTACGAGCAGTACTTC. This sequence encodes CASSLAGTGYYEQYF.

This rearrangement joins TRBV30 to TRBJ2-7, with 7 bases identical to TRBD1. CDR1 GTSNPN and CDR2 SVGIG come from the germline V gene (reference sequence). The J segment lost 1 base and the V segment lost 1 base, leaving 4 bases of the junction unmatched. This CDR3 contains 14 residues. In DNA form, the CDR3 reads TGTGCCTGGAGTGCCCTGACAGGGTCCTACGAGCAGTACTTC. This translates into CAWSALTGSYEQYF.

The chain joins TRBV10-1 to TRBJ1-1; D gene ambiguous. The germline V gene has CDR1 WNHNN and CDR2 SYGVQD (reference sequence). V was trimmed by 2 bases and J by 6 bases, leaving 10 bases between them. The CDR3 runs to 13 residues. CDR3 in DNA: TGCGCCAGCAGTGAGATGCCAGGCGCTGAAGCTTTCTTT. This gives the protein CASSEMPGAEAFF.

The chain has TRBV20-1 and TRBJ1-5; a weak D match, TRBD1 (6 bases). The V gene lost 8 bases and the J gene lost 0 bases, with 23 bases spanning the gap. Germline assignment: CDR1 DFQATT and CDR2 SNEGSKA (reference sequence). CDR3 length equals 17 residues. The CDR3 region is CSTGSITDSPSNQPQHF. The DNA of the CDR3 is TGCAGTACTGGGTCCATCACGGACAGTCCTAGCAATCAGCCCCAGCATTTT.

For this clonotype: A much more abundant neighbour one base away suggests this may be a read error. J is TRBJ2-7 and V is TRBV9; tentatively, D is TRBD1 or TRBD2 (5 bases each). Germline CDR1 reads SGDLS; CDR2 reads YYNGEE. The V end was cut by 0 bases, the J end by 3 bases, with 7 bases between. This CDR3 is 13 amino acids long. CDR3 sequence reads: CASSVVGGYEQYF. The CDR3 coding sequence is TGTGCCAGCAGCGTAGTTGGGGGCTACGAGCAGTACTTC.